This section outlines one TCR beta chain sequence together with its context. Its matching antigen is unknown. Treatment noted: treatment-naive control, cytoreductive nephrectomy. Sequenced control tumors were from roughly 10 males and several females, median age roughly 61. Only in-frame clones appear in the TCRdb table, and some are missing; sequencing was by immunoSEQ multiplex PCR. The sample lists roughly 13,000 clones, approximately 68% occurring once. The data are from a study of radiation and T cells in renal cell carcinoma. General study findings and limits: Irradiated tumors held more dominant CDR3 motifs than control tumors.

Germline V lookup: CDR1 SGHNT, CDR2 YYREEE (reference sequence). CDR3 length: 16 amino acids. V lost 4 bases to trimming and J lost 1 base, with 16 bases between them. The source material was tumor tissue, sampled from a patient whose treatment was nephrectomy without radiotherapy. The sequence came from an elderly woman with renal cell carcinoma. This chain connects TRBV5-4 to TRBJ2-3; D unclear. CDR3 sequence (DNA): TGTGCCAGCAGCCACGGCTTGGGTCAGGGCACAGATACGCAGTATTTT. Translation: CASSHGLGQGTDTQYF.